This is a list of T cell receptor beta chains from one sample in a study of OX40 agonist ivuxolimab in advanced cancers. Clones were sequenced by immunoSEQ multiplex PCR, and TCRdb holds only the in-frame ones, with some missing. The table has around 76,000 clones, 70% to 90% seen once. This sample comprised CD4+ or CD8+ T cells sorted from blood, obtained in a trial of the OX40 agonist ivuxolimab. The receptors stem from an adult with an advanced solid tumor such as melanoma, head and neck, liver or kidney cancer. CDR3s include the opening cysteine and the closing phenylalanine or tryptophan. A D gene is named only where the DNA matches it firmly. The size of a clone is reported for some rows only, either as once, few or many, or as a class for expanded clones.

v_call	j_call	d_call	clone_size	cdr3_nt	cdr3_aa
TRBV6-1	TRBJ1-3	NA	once	TGTGCCAGCAGAGGCCGCGAGGGAAACACCATATATTTT	CASRGREGNTIYF
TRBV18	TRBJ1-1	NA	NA	TGTGCCAGCTCACTTTCGGACAGCTGGAACACTGAAGCTTTCTTT	CASSLSDSWNTEAFF
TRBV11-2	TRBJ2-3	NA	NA	TGTGCCAGCAGCTTTTCCCTAGCCCCAGATACGCAGTATTTT	CASSFSLAPDTQYF
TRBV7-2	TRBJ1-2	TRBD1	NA	TGTGCCAGCAGCCCTCAAGCGGGACAGGCGCTCTATGGCTACACCTTC	CASSPQAGQALYGYTF
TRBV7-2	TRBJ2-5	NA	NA	TGTGCCAGCAGCTTAATGGGGCAGGGCCAAGAGACCCAGTACTTC	CASSLMGQGQETQYF
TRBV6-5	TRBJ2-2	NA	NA	TGTGCCAGCATAAGGGACGACACCGGGGAGCTGTTTTTT	CASIRDDTGELFF
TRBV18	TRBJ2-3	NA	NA	TGTGCCAGCTCACCAGGCCGGTCGGCAGGGGGCACAGATACGCAGTATTTT	CASSPGRSAGGTDTQYF
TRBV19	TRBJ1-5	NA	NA	TGTGCCAGTAGTCTACAGGCCTCGCAGCCCCAGCATTTT	CASSLQASQPQHF
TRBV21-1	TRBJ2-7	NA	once	TGTGCCAGCAGCAAAGTGGTGACAGGGGTTCCCCGACCACTACGAGCGGTATACATGCAGTACTTC	CASSKVVTGVPRPLRAVYMQYF
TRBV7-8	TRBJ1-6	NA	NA	TGTGCCAGCAGCCTAGCTGCACCCGGAGGATCACCCCTCCACTTT	CASSLAAPGGSPLHF
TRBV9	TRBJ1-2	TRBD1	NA	TGTGCCAGCAGCGGGGACAGGGTTTGGGGCTACACCTTC	CASSGDRVWGYTF
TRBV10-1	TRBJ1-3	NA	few	TGCGCCATCGACCGGGACGTCCACTCTGGAAACACCATATATTTT	CAIDRDVHSGNTIYF
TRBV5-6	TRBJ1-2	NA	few	TGTGCCAGCAGCTTAGGGTCGGTCGGTGCCGGCTACACCTTC	CASSLGSVGAGYTF
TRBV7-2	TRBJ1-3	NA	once	TGTGCCAGCAGCTCCGGGATCGGAAACACCATATATTTT	CASSSGIGNTIYF
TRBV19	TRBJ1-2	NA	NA	TGTGCCAGTAGCGGAACCTATGGCTACACCTTC	CASSGTYGYTF
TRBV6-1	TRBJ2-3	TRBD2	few	TGTGCCAGCAGACTCCTAGCGGGGGACACAGATACGCAGTATTTT	CASRLLAGDTDTQYF
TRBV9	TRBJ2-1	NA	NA	TGTGCCAGCAGCCCCCCCGGGACTGTATACAATGAGCAGTTCTTC	CASSPPGTVYNEQFF
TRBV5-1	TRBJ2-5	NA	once	TGCGCCAGCAGCTTGGCCGGGACGGTCCAAGAGACCCAGTACTTC	CASSLAGTVQETQYF
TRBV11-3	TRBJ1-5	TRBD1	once	TGTGCCAGCAGCAACCAGGGGGCAGGCAATCAGCCCCAGCATTTT	CASSNQGAGNQPQHF
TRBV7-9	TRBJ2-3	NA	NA	TGTGCCAGCGGAGGATGGATGGACACGCAGTATTTT	CASGGWMDTQYF
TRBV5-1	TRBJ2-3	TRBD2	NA	TGCGCCAGCAGCACCGGTGCGACTAGCGGGAACTCAGATACGCAGTATTTT	CASSTGATSGNSDTQYF
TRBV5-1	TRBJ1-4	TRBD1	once	TGCGCCAGCAGCCCAGACAGGGGTGAAAAGGAAAAACTGTTTTTT	CASSPDRGEKEKLFF
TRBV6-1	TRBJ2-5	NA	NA	TGTGCCAGCAGTGGGACAGGAGGGGAGACCCAGTACTTC	CASSGTGGETQYF
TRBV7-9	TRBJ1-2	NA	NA	TGTGCCAGCAGCTTACCAGAATTCTCCTATGGCTACACCTTC	CASSLPEFSYGYTF
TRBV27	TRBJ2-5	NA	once	TGTGCCAGCAGCCCGTTCATCCAAGAGACCCAGTACTTC	CASSPFIQETQYF
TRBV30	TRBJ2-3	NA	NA	TGTGCCTGGAGTTTGGATACGCAGTATTTT	CAWSLDTQYF
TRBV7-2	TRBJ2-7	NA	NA	TGTGCCAGCAGCTTAGACTGGGATTCCTACGAGCAGTACTTC	CASSLDWDSYEQYF
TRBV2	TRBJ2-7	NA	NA	TGTGCCAGCAAGGCGCCTGACGAGCAGTACTTC	CASKAPDEQYF
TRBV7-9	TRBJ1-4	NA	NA	TGTGCCAGCAGCTTGCGGACGGTTTCCAATGAAAAACTGTTTTTT	CASSLRTVSNEKLFF
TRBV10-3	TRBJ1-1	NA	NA	TGTGCCACCGGCGGGGGGTTGAACACTGAAGCTTTCTTT	CATGGGLNTEAFF
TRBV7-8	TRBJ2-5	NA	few	TGTGCCAGCAGCCCCGGGACCGGGGAGACCCAGTACTTC	CASSPGTGETQYF